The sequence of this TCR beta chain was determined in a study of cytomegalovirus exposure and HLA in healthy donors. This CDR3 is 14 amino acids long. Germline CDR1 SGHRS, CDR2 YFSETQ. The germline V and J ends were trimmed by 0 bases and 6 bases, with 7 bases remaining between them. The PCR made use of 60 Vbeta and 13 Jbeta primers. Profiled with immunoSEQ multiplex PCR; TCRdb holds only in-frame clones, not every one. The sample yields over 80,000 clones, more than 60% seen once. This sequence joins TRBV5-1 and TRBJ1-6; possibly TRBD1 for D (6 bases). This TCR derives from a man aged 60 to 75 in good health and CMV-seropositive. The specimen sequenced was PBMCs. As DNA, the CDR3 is TGCGCCAGCAGCTTGGGACAGGTTAATTCACCCCTCCACTTT. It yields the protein CASSLGQVNSPLHF.